This TCR beta chain was recovered during a study of regulatory T cells in long-lasting Graves disease. Study-level information: Patients newly diagnosed with Graves' had been on antithyroid drugs for under 3 months.

Germline V gene sequence: CDR1 KGHSH, CDR2 LQKENI. Trimming removed 2 bases from V and 7 bases from J, with 5 bases in between. The CDR3 sequence is 11 residues long. Regarding the study as a whole: Small numbers of samples may have cut accuracy.

Time point in this sample: newly diagnosed GD, antithyroid drugs for less than 3 months. After RNA was extracted from PBMCs, the TCR library was made from it. Library construction for TCR beta used iRepertoire HTBI primers and Arm-PCR of CDR3 regions. Per the original methods: Samples revealed 62 TRBV and over 12 TRBJ segments. In TCRdb, the multiplex PCR reads were re-called with MiXCR into one record per CDR3 protein. V and J calls and clone size were set by TCRdb, not the authors. The table lists about 220,000 distinct CDR3 sequences, roughly 19% of them singletons, with approximately 12% in the top ten. This clonotype was observed many times. As yet, its antigen is unknown. In addition, the sample was reused for a study of T cells in Graves' hyperthyroidism and ophthalmopathy. That source notes: The blood repertoire included most of the expanded thyroid clonotypes above 0.001.

The sample in question was peripheral blood mononuclear cells (PBMCs), obtained at new diagnosis, from a patient treated with antithyroid drugs. The V gene is TRBV18, the J gene TRBJ1-1, with D hard to call. The source is a woman in her twenties or thirties with Graves disease. CDR3 loop: CASSPRDEAFF. CDR3 DNA: TGTGCCAGCTCACCAAGGGATGAAGCTTTCTTT. Variable domain in full (rest from reference TRBV18 and TRBJ1-1): NAGVMQNPRHLVRRRGQEARLRCSPMKGHSHVYWYRQLPEEGLKFMVYLQKENIIDESGMPKERFSAEFPKEGPSILRIQQVVRGDSAAYFCASSPRDEAFFGQGTRLTVV.